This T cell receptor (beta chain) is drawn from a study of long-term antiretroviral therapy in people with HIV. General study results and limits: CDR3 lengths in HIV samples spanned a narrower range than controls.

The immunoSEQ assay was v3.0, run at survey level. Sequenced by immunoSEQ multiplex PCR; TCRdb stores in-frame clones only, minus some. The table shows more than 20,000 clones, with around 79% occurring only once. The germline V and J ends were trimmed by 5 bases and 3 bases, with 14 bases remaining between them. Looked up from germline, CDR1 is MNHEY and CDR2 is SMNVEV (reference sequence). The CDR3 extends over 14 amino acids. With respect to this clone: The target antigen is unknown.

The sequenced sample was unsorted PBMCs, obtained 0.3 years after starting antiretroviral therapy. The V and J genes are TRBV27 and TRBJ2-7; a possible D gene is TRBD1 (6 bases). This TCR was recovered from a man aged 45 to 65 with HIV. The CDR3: CASSKQGMYYEQYF. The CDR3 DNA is TGTGCCAGCAGTAAACAGGGAATGTACTACGAGCAGTACTTC.